The 27 T cell receptor beta chains below come from one sample, sequenced in a study of type 1 and type 2 diabetes patients listed by TCRdb under 2016. This sample was sequenced with an Illumina MiSeq. Genomic DNA from sorted T cell subsets was used as template for TCRbeta CDR3 amplification. The TCRbeta CDR3 region was amplified by multiplex PCR using 30 forward and 13 reverse primers. The raw public data were reprocessed by TCRdb itself: fastp quality trimming at Q25, MiXCR clonotype calling, in-frame beta chains only. Rows are combined by CDR3 protein, so each entry shows the most common genes and DNA. The sample data list fewer than 300,000 distinct CDR3 sequences, and around 47% of these were observed just once. The top ten clonotypes cover roughly an eighth of the sample. The sample consisted of peripheral blood mononuclear cells (PBMCs). The receptors here all came from a man between 18 and 35 years old with type 2 diabetes.

Of note for this clonotype: A much larger clone differs from this one at a single base, so this may be a read error. This chain joins TRBV2 and TRBJ1-2; 7 bases map to TRBD1. The CDR3 runs to 14 residues. V was clipped by 6 bases and J by 1 base; unmatched bases: 5. The germline V gene has CDR1 SNHLY and CDR2 FYNNEI. In DNA, the CDR3 is TGTGCCAGCAGACTACAGGGGTTTAACTATGGCTACACCTTC. It is translated as CASRLQGFNYGYTF.

Comments on this clonotype: This may come from a read error, since a much larger clone is one base off. The genes are TRBV25-1 and TRBJ1-2; D is undetermined. CDR1 is MGHDK, CDR2 SYGVNS, per germline. The CDR3 has 13 amino acids. The CDR3 DNA reads as TGTGCCAGCGGTGAGGATGATAACTGTGGCTACACCTTC. Its protein is CASGEDDNCGYTF.

The rearrangement joins TRBV27 to TRBJ2-2; either TRBD1 or TRBD2 may supply D (5 bases each). V lost 4 bases and J lost 5, with 14 bases in between. The CDR3 sequence is 15 residues long. The germline CDR1 and CDR2 sequences are MNHEY and SMNVEV (reference sequence). The CDR3 is CASSSPSWGTGELFF. The CDR3 DNA sequence: TGTGCCAGCAGTTCCCCATCCTGGGGGACCGGGGAGCTGTTTTTT.

The chain carries TRBV27 and TRBJ2-2, with 10 bases that match TRBD1. The CDR3 consists of 16 residues. The V and J ends lost 4 bases and 1 base, in that order; junction bases with no gene match: 3. Germline V gene sequence: CDR1 MNHEY, CDR2 SMNVEV (reference sequence). The CDR3 DNA follows: TGTGCCAGCAGTTCCCGGGACAGGGGGAACACCGGGGAGCTGTTTTTT. Protein: CASSSRDRGNTGELFF.

The chain joins TRBV7-2 to TRBJ2-2; unclear D gene. The V and J ends lost 5 bases and 6 bases respectively, with 10 bases between them. CDR3 length: 13 amino acids. CDR1 and CDR2 (germline): SGHTA, FQGNSA. The DNA of the CDR3 is TGTGCCAGCAGCCCCTATAGGCCCGGGGAGCTGTTTTTT. Translating gives CASSPYRPGELFF.

This clonotype was counted only a few times. The chain carries TRBV2 and TRBJ1-2, with 10 bases fitting TRBD1. Germline CDR1 and CDR2: SNHLY and FYNNEI. The CDR3 extends over 16 amino acids. J gave up 6 bases and V 5 bases, and 12 bases lay outside the gene matches. As DNA, the CDR3 is TGTGCCAGCAGTCCTCGGACAGGGGGAGCTGCCGATGGCTACACCTTC. It encodes CASSPRTGGAADGYTF.

This clonotype was recorded a few times. V is TRBV7-9 and J is TRBJ1-1, with 7 bases aligning to TRBD1. Trimming at V came to 3 bases and at J to 6 bases, leaving 4 bases not matched to a gene. Per germline, CDR1 SEHNR and CDR2 FQNEAQ (reference sequence). The CDR3 consists of 13 residues. In nucleotides, the CDR3 is TGTGCCAGCAGCTTCACAGGGGACCCTGAAGCTTTCTTT. It yields the protein CASSFTGDPEAFF.

This chain connects TRBV30 to TRBJ1-6; D not resolved. CDR1 GTSNPN and CDR2 SVGIG come from the germline V gene (reference sequence). The CDR3 consists of 13 residues. Trimming pared 1 base from V and 5 bases from J, leaving 6 bases between. The CDR3 nucleotides read TGTGCCTGGAGTGGGCAGAATAATTCACCCCTCCACTTT. Amino acids: CAWSGQNNSPLHF.

V and J are TRBV4-3 and TRBJ2-2; weak D call: TRBD2 (5 bases). Trimming shortened V by 1 base and J by 5 bases, and 11 bases separated the two germline ends. CDR1 is LGHNA and CDR2 is YSLEER in the germline V gene. This CDR3 has 15 amino acids. The CDR3 DNA is TGCGCCAGCAGCCAAGGGGTTCCGGGGACCGGGGAGCTGTTTTTT. Translation: CASSQGVPGTGELFF.

This clonotype appeared once. The chain employs TRBV20-1 and TRBJ2-7, with TRBD2 matching 7 bases. Per germline, CDR1 DFQATT and CDR2 SNEGSKA (reference sequence). CDR3 length: 15 amino acids. V was clipped by 1 base and J by 0 bases; unmatched bases: 6. The CDR3 bases are TGCAGTGCTAGAGGTCTAGCGGACTTCTCCTACGAGCAGTACTTC. This encodes CSARGLADFSYEQYF.

This clonotype was seen a handful of times. The V call is TRBV20-1, the J call TRBJ2-7; the D gene is possibly TRBD1 (6 bases). This CDR3 has 14 amino acids. V was pared by 3 bases and J by 2 bases, with 14 bases between. Per germline, CDR1 DFQATT and CDR2 SNEGSKA (reference sequence). DNA of the CDR3: TGCAGTGCTAGGCCAGGGGCCCACACCTACGAGCAGTACTTC. Amino acids: CSARPGAHTYEQYF.

This clonotype occurred a few times. The J gene is TRBJ1-4, the V gene TRBV19; a weak D match, TRBD1 (6 bases). Looked up from germline, CDR1 is LNHDA and CDR2 is SQIVND (reference sequence). CDR3 length equals 14 residues. V gave up 3 bases and J gave up 5 bases, with 10 bases separating them. The CDR3, as DNA: TGTGCCAGTAGTATCGGGGGCTACAATGAAAAACTGTTTTTT. Its translation: CASSIGGYNEKLFF.

As concerns this clonotype: Germline is not matched at one junction end, which may reflect a read error. J is TRBJ2-6 and V is TRBV7-6; the D gene could be TRBD1 or TRBD2 (5 bases each). CDR1 and CDR2 from the germline V gene are SGHVS and FNYEAQ. This CDR3 comprises 16 residues. This CDR3 is CASSSSEGSGADVLTF. Here the CDR3 DNA reads TGTGCCAGCAGCTCCTCCGAGGGATCTGGGGCCGACGTCCTGACTTTC.

The chain couples TRBV6-5 to TRBJ1-1, with D unresolved. CDR3 length equals 13 residues. V was trimmed by 7 bases and J by 10 bases, leaving 19 bases between them. CDR1 is MNHEY and CDR2 is SVGAGI in the germline V gene. In DNA form, the CDR3 reads TGTGCCAGCATCCTACCGGGTGGGCGGAGAGCTTTCTTT. Translating gives CASILPGGRRAFF.

This clonotype was detected a few times. The CDR3 coding sequence is TGTGCCAGCAGCTTAGAACAGGGCGGTGGCTACACCTTC. It encodes CASSLEQGGGYTF. The gene calls are TRBV7-2 and TRBJ1-2; D might be TRBD1 (6 bases). The germline V and J ends were trimmed by 1 base and 7 bases, with 10 bases remaining between them. The CDR3 runs to 13 residues. CDR1 is SGHTA and CDR2 is FQGNSA in the germline V gene.

Of note for this clonotype: One end of the junction varies from germline; a read error may be responsible. This chain links TRBV9 with TRBJ2-7; 11 nucleotides align to TRBD1. The V gene's germline CDR1 is SGDLS and CDR2 YYNGEE. The CDR3 covers 16 residues. CDR3 amino acids: CASSRSGQGASYEQCF. The CDR3 DNA sequence: TGTGCCAGCAGCCGATCCGGACAGGGGGCCTCCTACGAGCAGTGCTTC.

The chain employs TRBV4-1 and TRBJ2-6, with 9 bases that match TRBD1. Trimming removed 0 bases from V and 1 base from J; junction bases left unmatched: 10. CDR1 and CDR2 (germline): MGHRA, YSYEKL. This CDR3 spans 20 amino acids. CDR3 residues: CASSQDGQGFGVSGANVLTF. CDR3 nucleotides: TGCGCCAGCAGCCAAGATGGACAGGGGTTCGGGGTATCTGGGGCCAACGTCCTGACTTTC.

A few counts support this clonotype. V usage is TRBV7-8 and J usage is TRBJ2-1; TRBD2 agrees at 8 bases. CDR1 is SGHVS, CDR2 FQNEAQ, per germline. CDR3 length equals 14 residues. V dropped 5 bases and J dropped 8; count of bases not matched to a gene: 8. The CDR3, as DNA: TGTGCCAGCAGCCCCCGGACGGGAGGGGATGAGCAGTTCTTC. It is translated as CASSPRTGGDEQFF. Looking up the rest from reference TRBV7-8 and TRBJ2-1 gives the full variable domain: GAGVSQSPRYKVAKRGQDVALRCDPISGHVSLFWYQQALGQGPEFLTYFQNEAQLDKSGLPSDRFFAERPEGSVSTLKIQRTQQEDSAVYLCASSPRTGGDEQFFGPGTRLTVL.

This clonotype was seen a few times. The chain couples TRBV19 to TRBJ1-1, with D perhaps matching TRBD1 (6 bases). Germline V gene data show CDR1 as LNHDA and CDR2 as SQIVND (reference sequence). CDR3 length equals 18 residues. Trimming removed 3 bases from V and 9 bases from J, with 29 bases in between. In nucleotides, the CDR3 is TGTGCCAGTAGTATCCCCAGTACAGGGCCCTCGGCCGGGCCACAAGCTTTCTTT. It yields the protein CASSIPSTGPSAGPQAFF.

This rearrangement joins TRBV5-1 to TRBJ2-3, with 10 bases fitting TRBD1. Trimming removed 8 bases from V and 5 bases from J; junction bases left unmatched: 11. This CDR3 region has 15 residues. Looked up from germline, CDR1 is SGHRS and CDR2 is YFSETQ. CDR3: CASGTGDEWEDTQYF. As DNA, the CDR3 is TGCGCCAGTGGGACAGGGGATGAGTGGGAAGATACGCAGTATTTT.

The rearrangement links TRBV28 to TRBJ1-2; TRBD1 matches 8 bases. This CDR3 is built from 14 residues. The V and J ends lost 4 bases and 6 bases, in that order; junction bases with no gene match: 7. From germline, CDR1 is MDHEN and CDR2 SYDVKM. The CDR3 here is CASSSPGTGDGYTF. The CDR3, as DNA: TGTGCCAGCAGTTCTCCCGGGACAGGTGATGGCTACACCTTC.

V usage is TRBV28 and J usage is TRBJ1-4; D unclear. CDR3 length: 13 amino acids. V shed 7 bases and J shed 6 bases, with 12 bases lying between them. Germline assignment: CDR1 MDHEN and CDR2 SYDVKM. Here the CDR3 DNA reads TGTGCCAGCAATGACCTGGTGGATGAAAAACTGTTTTTT. Protein sequence: CASNDLVDEKLFF.

This clonotype came up once. The chain links TRBV28 to TRBJ1-5, with 7 bases that match TRBD1. Germline-derived CDR1 and CDR2 are MDHEN and SYDVKM. The CDR3 covers 14 residues. The J segment lost 6 bases and the V segment lost 6 bases, leaving 8 bases of the junction unmatched. The CDR3 is CASRPQGSVQPQHF. CDR3 coding DNA: TGTGCCAGCAGACCACAGGGGTCCGTTCAGCCCCAGCATTTT.

This clonotype was picked up many times. The chain couples TRBV2 to TRBJ1-1; D is undetermined. CDR3 length equals 11 residues. The V and J ends lost 7 bases and 4 bases respectively, with 7 bases between them. Per the germline V gene, CDR1 is SNHLY and CDR2 is FYNNEI. The CDR3 DNA is TGTGCCAGCAAGATCATCACTGAAGCTTTCTTT. Translation gives CASKIITEAFF.

This clonotype turned up a few times. This chain links TRBV20-1 with TRBJ2-2, with 12 bases aligning to TRBD1. V trimming: 3 bases; J trimming: 5 bases; junction bases outside the gene matches: 4. The germline CDR1 and CDR2 sequences are DFQATT and SNEGSKA (reference sequence). This CDR3 comprises 15 residues. This chain's CDR3 is CSARGTGGDTGELFF. The CDR3 DNA reads as TGCAGTGCTAGGGGGACAGGGGGCGATACCGGGGAGCTGTTTTTT.

About this clonotype itself: One end of the junction does not line up with germline, which may come from a read error. The J gene is TRBJ2-5, the V gene TRBV12-3 or TRBV12-4, with D tentatively TRBD1 or TRBD2 (5 bases each). This CDR3 spans 16 amino acids. The CDR3 protein is CASSQESGPTQETQYF. DNA for the CDR3: TGCGCCAGCAGCCAAGAGTCGGGACCAACTCAAGAGACCCAGTACTTC.

This chain uses TRBV9 with TRBJ1-1, with TRBD1 matching over 7 bases. Germline values: CDR1 SGDLS, CDR2 YYNGEE. CDR3 length equals 16 residues. The trim removed 0 bases at V and 5 bases at J, leaving 10 bases unmatched. The CDR3 is CASSVGPRQGLTEAFF. DNA of the CDR3: TGTGCCAGCAGCGTAGGGCCGAGACAGGGACTTACTGAAGCTTTCTTT.